This T cell receptor (beta chain) was sequenced in a study of cytomegalovirus exposure and HLA in healthy donors (dated 2017 in TCRdb). Regarding the complete study: An earlier analysis of approximately 640 of the donors reported 250 to 350 Gb of sequence data and 117 million unique TCR beta sequences from about 179 million T cells. HLA typing covered class I and class II loci at four-digit resolution. Typing coverage differed by locus: A, B, C, DRB1 and DQB1 were typed in roughly 620-640 donors, DQA1 in about 500, DPA1 in approximately 610, and DPB1 in 400 to 490. Roughly 5 DR-DQ haplotypes were handled as single units for association and clustering, since linkage in the cohort was strong. The study combined high-throughput TCR immunosequencing, statistical association of individual TCRs with disease status, and machine learning to predict cytomegalovirus infection status. The study aimed to test whether cataloging public T cell receptors could reveal signatures of past pathogen exposure. An earlier analysis of approximately 500 of the donors applied high-throughput TCR beta sequencing to assess whether each TCR beta V gene segment acted as functional or pseudogenic. Among roughly 370 genotyped donors of the cohort, an average of about 240,000 unique TCR beta nucleotide sequences were sequenced per donor, around a sixth of them non-productive. In addition to the first cohort of approximately 650 subjects, a separate validation cohort of approximately 110 different subjects was used. An early release that covered fewer than 750 HLA-typed donors contained around 300 gigabases of sequencing data and tens of millions of unique TCR sequences. Rather than using new phenotypic data, the later analysis identified candidate immune exposures from TCR beta sequences and from how often those sequences occurred across donors. The T cell repertoires of 550 to 850 subjects were profiled by immunosequencing and related to cytomegalovirus serostatus. The genetic ancestry cluster associated with self-reported Caucasian donors included 81% of the roughly 400 genotyped donors. A later analysis re-analyzed previously published TCR beta repertoires from roughly 630 donors and added high-resolution HLA genotyping to study TCR occurrence patterns. Genome-wide SNP genotypes for about 65% of the 666 donors were used in a later genetic analysis, which treated that subset as a discovery cohort. All discovery cohort repertoires had been generated using a single sequencing platform. Donor age, sex, ethnicity and CMV serostatus were collected together with the repertoire data.

The cohort consisted of 600 to 700 healthy bone marrow donors. At the time of sampling, all cohort members were nominally healthy, though unrecorded immune exposures were likely present. The donor tested CMV seropositive, placing the donor among the 289 seropositive members of the cohort. Each donor provided a peripheral blood sample, and peripheral blood mononuclear cells were used for TCR beta sequencing. Genomic DNA extraction from the blood cell samples was performed with the Qiagen DNeasy Blood Extraction Kit. The library was built by means of the immunoSEQ multiplex PCR assay. A mixture of 60 forward primers for TCR Vbeta segments and 13 reverse primers for TCR Jbeta segments was used in the multiplex PCR. Amplification of the CDR3 region of rearranged TCR beta genes was performed with a multiplex PCR assay on genomic DNA. The amplified TCR beta libraries were sequenced on the Illumina HiSeq System as 87-base-pair reads. The study's processing was this. A later analysis tallied roughly 80 million unique TCR beta chains across the 666 repertoires, and some 10 million of those chains were shared by two or more donors. Raw reads were error-corrected and collapsed into unique sequences with a nearest-neighbor algorithm that merged closely related sequences to remove PCR and sequencing errors. To assign V, D and J gene segments, CDR3 sequences were aligned to IMGT reference sequences. For a sequence to be retained, a match of at least six nucleotides was required to both a V gene segment and a J gene segment. A rearrangement was called productive if the CDR3 had no stop codons and remained in frame with V and J, and every other rearrangement was called non-productive. CDR3 was defined by IMGT convention, running from the second conserved V-encoded cysteine to the conserved J-encoded phenylalanine. The earlier analysis of 587 of the donors excluded any sequence lacking an unambiguous match to a single V gene segment. In an earlier analysis of 450 to 750 of the donors, a V segment was called functional when productive rearrangements were above 56.7%, and segregating when the standard deviation between donors exceeded 5%. A statistical classification framework was built for diagnosing cytomegalovirus status from the catalog of TCR beta chain sequences. V and J gene assignment, in a later analysis, came from comparing TCR nucleotide sequences with IMGT/GENE-DB human TR gene sequences. The TCRdist pipeline was used in a later analysis to assign CDR3 sequences and most-parsimonious VDJ recombination scenarios. In a later analysis, each TCR beta chain was defined by its CDR3 amino acid sequence together with its V-gene family, and reads without a unique V-gene family were excluded. A later analysis removed 550 to 700 highly shared, low-generation-probability nucleotide sequences to deal with suspected cross-contamination and a sequencing artifact. In a later analysis, a clonal expansion index was calculated for each public chain from normalized within-repertoire ranks of inferred template counts. In a later analysis, generation probabilities were computed with a VDJ recombination model fitted to out-of-frame rearrangements, and the resulting probabilities were checked against IGoR. In a later analysis, TCR-TCR, TCR-HLA and TCR-CMV co-occurrence was scored with hypergeometric tests, and a repertoire-size bias correction was applied to TCR pairs. False discovery rates were estimated in a later analysis by permuting HLA or CMV assignments 20 times. In a later analysis, co-occurring TCRs were grouped with DBSCAN, and TCRdist sequence similarity was added when clustering was performed within HLA-allele-positive subsets. Repertoires with fewer than 30,000 or more than 120,000 public chains were left out of co-occurrence clustering, as were five repertoires with anomalous nucleotide sharing. The source is immuneACCESS, and TCRdb retained only in-frame sequences with V and J called. Part of the clones is not carried over; for the studies checked, unresolved V genes explain less than half of this, and the remainder is unexplained. The V and J calls and clone size were taken over from that table, and D and trimming were inferred from the DNA. Recorded for this sample are approximately 180,000 clones; around 81% of them occurred a single time. Of the sample, roughly 4.4% is held by the ten largest clones.

CDR1 and CDR2, looked up from the germline V gene (reference sequence), are MNHEY and SMNVEV. The V end gives up 4 bases and the J end 4 bases, leaving 17 bases in the junction not matched to a gene. The CDR3 has 19 amino acids, counting the end cysteine and phenylalanine. The retained sequence is limited to the CDR3, 57 bases, with the frame set at the first base. Paper-wide results and their limitations: According to a later analysis, most CMV-associated TCR beta chains appeared to be HLA-restricted, and the HLA associations seemed to be driven largely by CMV exposure. CMV serostatus was the only immune exposure information available for the cohort. The study listed 150 to 200 TCR beta chains as associated with cytomegalovirus. In an earlier analysis of around 600 of the donors, most TCR beta V segments appeared in productive rearrangements about 90% or about 30% of the time, broadly matching IMGT annotations. Compared with equally common non-associated chains, HLA-associated TCR beta chains in a later analysis were more clonally expanded and had lower generation probabilities. In a later genetic analysis, fewer N-insertions in productive TCRs were reported among donors in an Asian-associated ancestry cluster than the 666-donor mean. Because the 87-base-pair reads could not distinguish some IMGT-functional V segments, including TRBV6-2 and TRBV6-3, those segments were excluded. Sequencing depth was assumed to be roughly uniform across donors in the presence/absence analyses, though that assumption may not hold. In both the original and validation cohorts, the classifier was reported to diagnose cytomegalovirus status with high specificity and sensitivity. Strong co-occurrence of HLA alleles, especially DR and DQ, made assigning TCR associations to individual alleles difficult. In a later analysis, the rate of TCR association differed among HLA loci, with DRB1 alleles having the most associated TCRs and HLA-C alleles having the fewest. At a false discovery rate of 0.05, a later analysis linked about 17,000 TCR beta sequences to specific HLA alleles. Some 16 rarely observed V segments, including chromosome 9 orphons, were excluded from the earlier analysis of approximately 500 of the donors because counts were too low. A further reported finding was that TCR beta sequences accurately predicted the HLA-A and HLA-B alleles for most subjects in the first cohort. In vitro tests confirmed that a few of the cytomegalovirus-associated TCR beta chains recognize cytomegalovirus antigens. It was suggested by the authors that the approach could potentially be generalized to other disease states and immunological phenotypes. Because HLA typing was missing for some donors at each locus, association tests included only the typed subset. Only TCR beta chains were sequenced in this cohort, and the absence of alpha or paired-chain data limited detectable features. An association between a missense DCLRE1C variant and V-gene and J-gene trimming of TCR beta chains was found in a later genetic analysis and replicated in an independent cohort. In a later analysis, several top co-occurrence clusters were reported to appear linked to parvovirus B19, influenza, CMV and Epstein-Barr virus. Most TCR sequences were seen in very few donors, while some public TCRs were found in many individuals. Correlated functional status among segregating V segments might be attributable to linkage disequilibrium, but an unknown experimental factor could not be ruled out. A cluster of highly shared sequence variants was judged likely to be a technical artifact of the sequencing pipeline.

The sample holds a few counts of this clone. Its target antigen remains unknown. No much larger clone exists at a distance of one base, and base qualities are not known. This clonotype originated in a woman aged 18-30 years in good health and CMV-seropositive. The sequenced material came from PBMCs. Rearrangement joined TRBV27 to TRBJ1-1, with 11 junctional bases fitting TRBD1. The CDR3 reads as follows: CASSYGLGQGAFRATEAFF. The bases are TGTGCCAGCAGTTACGGACTTGGACAGGGGGCTTTCCGGGCCACTGAAGCTTTCTTT.